These T cell receptor beta chains were read from a single sample in a study of blood T cell repertoires in COVID-19. TCRdb's copy holds only in-frame clones and misses some; the assay was immunoSEQ multiplex PCR. The table has under 45,000 clones, roughly 88% seen once. Material: peripheral blood. The receptors derive from a woman aged 40 to 50 with acute or convalescent COVID-19. Both conserved end residues are part of each CDR3. Each record gives: J gene, V gene, CDR3 length, CDR3 protein.

TRBJ1-2	TRBV7-2	13	CASSLGAGLGYTF
TRBJ1-1	TRBV11-2	16	CASSLDRGTGGTEAFF
TRBJ1-1	TRBV27	13	CASSLTGNTEAFF
TRBJ2-3	TRBV7-6	15	CASSLVTGGTDTQYF
TRBJ2-7	TRBV11-3	14	CASSEWGQGYEQYF
TRBJ1-5	TRBV6-5	15	CASSYSAGLGQPQHF
TRBJ1-1	TRBV27	13	CASSLRQGPRAFF
TRBJ2-2	TRBV19	16	CASSNRGRSNTGELFF
TRBJ1-1	TRBV4-1	16	CASSQHDRGVQGEAFF
TRBJ1-1	TRBV28	16	CASSSYTQTGTTEAFF
TRBJ1-2	TRBV19	13	CASSITRERGYTF
TRBJ1-4	TRBV5-5	15	CASSLQGASDEKLFF
TRBJ2-7	TRBV9	15	CASSGGVQGIHEQYF
TRBJ2-4	TRBV5-5	16	CASSLGSAGLLDIQYF